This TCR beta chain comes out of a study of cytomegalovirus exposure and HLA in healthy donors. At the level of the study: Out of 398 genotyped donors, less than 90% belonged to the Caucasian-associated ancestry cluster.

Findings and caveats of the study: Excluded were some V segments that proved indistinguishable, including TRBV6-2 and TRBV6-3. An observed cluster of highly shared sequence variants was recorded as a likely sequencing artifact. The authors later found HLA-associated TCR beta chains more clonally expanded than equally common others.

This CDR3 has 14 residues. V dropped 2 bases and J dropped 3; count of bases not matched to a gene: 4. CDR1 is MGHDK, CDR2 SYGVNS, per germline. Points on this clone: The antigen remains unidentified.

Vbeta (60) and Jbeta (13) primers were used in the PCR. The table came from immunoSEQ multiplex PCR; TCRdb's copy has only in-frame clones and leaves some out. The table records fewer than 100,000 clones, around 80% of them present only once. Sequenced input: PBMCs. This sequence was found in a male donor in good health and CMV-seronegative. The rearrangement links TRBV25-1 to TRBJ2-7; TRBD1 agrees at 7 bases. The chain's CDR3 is CASSEVTGDYEQYF. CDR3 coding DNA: TGTGCCAGCAGTGAAGTAACAGGGGACTACGAGCAGTACTTC.